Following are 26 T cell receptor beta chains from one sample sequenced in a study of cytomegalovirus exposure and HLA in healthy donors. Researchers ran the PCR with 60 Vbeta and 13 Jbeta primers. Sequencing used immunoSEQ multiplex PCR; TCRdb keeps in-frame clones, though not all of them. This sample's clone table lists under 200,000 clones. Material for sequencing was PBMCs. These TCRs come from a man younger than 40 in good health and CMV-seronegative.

For the CDR3, the DNA is TGTGCCAGCAGTGCAGGTAGCGGGAGCTCCTACGAGCAGTACTTC. Protein: CASSAGSGSSYEQYF. The V and J genes are TRBV6-1 and TRBJ2-5; 9 bases align to TRBD2. The J call may be faulty, since TRBJ2-7 better matches the DNA end. The CDR3 consists of 15 residues. Looked up from germline, CDR1 is MNHNS and CDR2 is SASEGT.

The CDR3 bases are TGTGCCAGCAGTACTCTAGCGGGGAGTCAAGAGACCCAGTACTTC. It specifies CASSTLAGSQETQYF. The rearrangement links TRBV27 to TRBJ2-5; 9 positions match TRBD2. The V segment lost 5 bases and the J segment 2 bases; nucleotides outside the gene matches: 6. The CDR3 is 15 residues long. Germline loops: CDR1 MNHEY, CDR2 SMNVEV (reference sequence).

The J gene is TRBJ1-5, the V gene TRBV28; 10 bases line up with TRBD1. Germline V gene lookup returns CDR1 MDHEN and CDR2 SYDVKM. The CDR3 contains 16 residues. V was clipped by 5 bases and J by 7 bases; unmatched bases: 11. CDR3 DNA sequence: TGTGCCAGCAGTCTCCATTGGACAGGGGGGGAACAGCCCCAGCATTTT. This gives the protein CASSLHWTGGEQPQHF.

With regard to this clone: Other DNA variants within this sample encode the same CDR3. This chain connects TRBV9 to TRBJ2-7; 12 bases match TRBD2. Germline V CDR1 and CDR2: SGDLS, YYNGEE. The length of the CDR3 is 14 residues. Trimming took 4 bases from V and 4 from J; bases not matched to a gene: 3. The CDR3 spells CASSPGLAGYEQYF. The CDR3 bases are TGTGCCAGCAGCCCAGGACTAGCGGGGTACGAGCAGTACTTC.

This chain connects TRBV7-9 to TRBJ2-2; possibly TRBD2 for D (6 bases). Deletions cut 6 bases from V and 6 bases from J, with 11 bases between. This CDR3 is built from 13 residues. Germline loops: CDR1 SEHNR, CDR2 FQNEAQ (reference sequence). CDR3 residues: CASSGREAGELFF. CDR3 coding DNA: TGTGCCAGCAGTGGCAGGGAGGCCGGGGAGCTGTTTTTT.

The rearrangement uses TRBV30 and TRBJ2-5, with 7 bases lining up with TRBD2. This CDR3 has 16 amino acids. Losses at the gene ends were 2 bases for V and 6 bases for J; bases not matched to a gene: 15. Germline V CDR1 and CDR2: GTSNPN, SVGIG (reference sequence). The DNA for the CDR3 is TGTGCCTGGAGTTTAGGGACCCTCGGACTAGGACAGACCCAGTACTTC. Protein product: CAWSLGTLGLGQTQYF.

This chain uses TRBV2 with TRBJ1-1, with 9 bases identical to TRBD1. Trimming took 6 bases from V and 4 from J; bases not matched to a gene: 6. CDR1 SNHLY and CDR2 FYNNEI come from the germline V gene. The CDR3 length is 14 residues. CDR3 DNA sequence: TGTGCCAGCAGGGGATTACAGGGGGCCACTGAAGCTTTCTTT. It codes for CASRGLQGATEAFF.

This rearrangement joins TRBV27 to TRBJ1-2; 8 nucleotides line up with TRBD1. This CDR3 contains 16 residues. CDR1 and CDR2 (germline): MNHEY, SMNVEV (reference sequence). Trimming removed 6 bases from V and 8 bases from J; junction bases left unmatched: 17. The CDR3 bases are TGTGCCAGCAGAAGTCTAGGGGCAGGGGGCGCTGGAGGCTACACCTTC. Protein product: CASRSLGAGGAGGYTF.

The chain's CDR3 is CASRLFDRNTEAFF. CDR3 sequence (DNA): TGTGCCAGCAGGCTCTTTGACAGGAACACTGAAGCTTTCTTT. The chain is built from TRBV5-4 and TRBJ1-1; weak D call: TRBD1 (5 bases). This CDR3 is built from 14 residues. With 5 bases removed from V and 1 base from J, the gap between germline ends came to 12 bases. Germline-derived CDR1 and CDR2 are SGHNT and YYREEE (reference sequence).

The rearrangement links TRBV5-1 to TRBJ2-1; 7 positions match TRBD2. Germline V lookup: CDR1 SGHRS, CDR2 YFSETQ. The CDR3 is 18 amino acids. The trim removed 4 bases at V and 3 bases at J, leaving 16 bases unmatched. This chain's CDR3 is CASSGNLGGKTHYNEQFF. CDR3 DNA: TGCGCCAGCAGCGGAAACCTCGGGGGGAAAACCCACTACAATGAGCAGTTCTTC. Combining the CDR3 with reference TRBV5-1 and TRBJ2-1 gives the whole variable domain KAGVTQTPRYLIKTRGQQVTLSCSPISGHRSVSWYQQTPGQGLQFLFEYFSETQRNKGNFPGRFSGRQFSNSRSEMNVSTLELGDSALYLCASSGNLGGKTHYNEQFFGPGTRLTVL.

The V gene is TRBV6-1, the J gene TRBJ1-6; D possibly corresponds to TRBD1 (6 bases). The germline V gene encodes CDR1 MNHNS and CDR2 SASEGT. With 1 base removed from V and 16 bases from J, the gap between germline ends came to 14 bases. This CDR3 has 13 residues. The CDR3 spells CASSEGGHILLHF. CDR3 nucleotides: TGTGCCAGCAGTGAAGGGGGGCATATCCTTCTCCACTTT.

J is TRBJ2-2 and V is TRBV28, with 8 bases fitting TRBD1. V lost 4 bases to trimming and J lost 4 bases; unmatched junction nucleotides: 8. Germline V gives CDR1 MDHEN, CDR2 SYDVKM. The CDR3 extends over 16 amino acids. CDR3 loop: CASSSGQGISTGELFF. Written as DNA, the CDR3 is TGTGCCAGCAGTTCAGGACAGGGAATAAGCACCGGGGAGCTGTTTTTT.

The CDR3 loop reads CATGVPGLAVRELFF. The CDR3 nucleotides read TGTGCCACGGGAGTACCGGGACTAGCTGTCCGGGAGCTGTTTTTT. The chain couples TRBV28 to TRBJ2-2; 9 bases are a match to TRBD2. Germline-derived CDR1 and CDR2 are MDHEN and SYDVKM. Germline trimming cut 10 bases from V and 9 bases from J; bases unmatched to any gene: 15. This CDR3 region has 15 residues.

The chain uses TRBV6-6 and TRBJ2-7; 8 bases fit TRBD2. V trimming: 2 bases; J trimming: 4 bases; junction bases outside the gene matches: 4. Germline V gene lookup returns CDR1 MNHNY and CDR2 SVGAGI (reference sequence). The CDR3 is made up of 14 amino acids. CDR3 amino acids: CASSYTGGRYEQYF. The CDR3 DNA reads TGTGCCAGCAGTTACACGGGAGGGCGGTACGAGCAGTACTTC.

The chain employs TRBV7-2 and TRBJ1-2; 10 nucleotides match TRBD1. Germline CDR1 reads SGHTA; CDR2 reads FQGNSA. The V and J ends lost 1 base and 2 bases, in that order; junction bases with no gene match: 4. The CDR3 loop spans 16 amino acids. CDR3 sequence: CASSLVTGGRNYGYTF. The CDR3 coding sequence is TGTGCCAGCAGCTTAGTGACAGGGGGCCGAAACTATGGCTACACCTTC. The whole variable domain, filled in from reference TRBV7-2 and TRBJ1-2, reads GAGVSQSPSNKVTEKGKDVELRCDPISGHTALYWYRQSLGQGLEFLIYFQGNSAPDKSGLPSDRFSAERTGGSVSTLTIQRTQQEDSAVYLCASSLVTGGRNYGYTFGSGTRLTVV.

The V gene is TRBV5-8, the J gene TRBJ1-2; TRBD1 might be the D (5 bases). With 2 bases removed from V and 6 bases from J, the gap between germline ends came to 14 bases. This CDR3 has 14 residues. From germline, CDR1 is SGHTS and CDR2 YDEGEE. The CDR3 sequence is CASSLAGYRHGYTF. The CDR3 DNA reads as TGTGCCAGCAGCTTAGCAGGGTATCGGCATGGCTACACCTTC.

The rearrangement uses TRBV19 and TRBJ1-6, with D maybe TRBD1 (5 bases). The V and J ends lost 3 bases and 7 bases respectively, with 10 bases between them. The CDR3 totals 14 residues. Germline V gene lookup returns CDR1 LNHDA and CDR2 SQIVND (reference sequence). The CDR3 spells CASSIQGRNSPLHF. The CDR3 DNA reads TGTGCCAGTAGTATTCAGGGCCGAAATTCACCCCTCCACTTT.

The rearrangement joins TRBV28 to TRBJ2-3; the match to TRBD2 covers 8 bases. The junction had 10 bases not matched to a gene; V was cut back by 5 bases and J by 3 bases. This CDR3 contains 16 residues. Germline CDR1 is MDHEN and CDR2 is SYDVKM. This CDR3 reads CASSPLREVGTDTQYF. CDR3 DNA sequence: TGTGCCAGCAGTCCGTTGCGGGAGGTCGGTACAGATACGCAGTATTTT.

Here the CDR3 reads CASSARLAASTDTQYF. CDR3 DNA sequence: TGTGCCAGCAGTGCCCGACTAGCGGCTAGCACAGATACGCAGTATTTT. V usage is TRBV2 and J usage is TRBJ2-3, with 9 bases aligning to TRBD2. V dropped 4 bases and J dropped 0; count of bases not matched to a gene: 5. Germline lookup yields CDR1 SNHLY and CDR2 FYNNEI. The length of the CDR3 is 16 residues.

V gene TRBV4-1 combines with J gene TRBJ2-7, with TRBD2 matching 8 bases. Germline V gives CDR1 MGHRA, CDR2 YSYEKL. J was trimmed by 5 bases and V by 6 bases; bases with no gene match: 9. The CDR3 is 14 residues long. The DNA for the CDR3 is TGCGCCAGCAGTCGAGCGGGAGAAACTAACGAGCAGTACTTC. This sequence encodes CASSRAGETNEQYF.

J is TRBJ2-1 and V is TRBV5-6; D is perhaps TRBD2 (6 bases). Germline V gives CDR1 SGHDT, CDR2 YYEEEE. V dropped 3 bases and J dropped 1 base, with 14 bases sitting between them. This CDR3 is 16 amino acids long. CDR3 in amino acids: CASSSRLAPSYNEQFF. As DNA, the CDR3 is TGTGCCAGCAGCTCCCGGCTAGCGCCTTCCTACAATGAGCAGTTCTTC.

The CDR3 here is CASSLVGGSVYNEQFF. In DNA form, the CDR3 reads TGCGCCAGCAGCTTGGTCGGCGGGAGCGTATACAATGAGCAGTTCTTC. The chain combines TRBV5-1 with TRBJ2-1; 7 positions match TRBD2. The CDR3 is 16 residues long. Germline CDR1 SGHRS, CDR2 YFSETQ. V lost 0 bases, J lost 4 bases, and 7 bases stayed unmatched.

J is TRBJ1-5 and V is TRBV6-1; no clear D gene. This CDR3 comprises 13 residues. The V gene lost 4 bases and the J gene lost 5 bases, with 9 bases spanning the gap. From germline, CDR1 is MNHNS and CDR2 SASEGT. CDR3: CASSGNPDQPQHF. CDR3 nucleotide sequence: TGTGCCAGCAGTGGTAATCCGGATCAGCCCCAGCATTTT.

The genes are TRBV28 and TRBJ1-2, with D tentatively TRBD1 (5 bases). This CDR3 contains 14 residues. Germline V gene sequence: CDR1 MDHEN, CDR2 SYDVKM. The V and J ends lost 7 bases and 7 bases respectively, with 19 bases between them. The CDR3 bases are TGTGCCAGCAACCCCTCGGGCAGGGCCACTGGCTACACCTTC. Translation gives CASNPSGRATGYTF.

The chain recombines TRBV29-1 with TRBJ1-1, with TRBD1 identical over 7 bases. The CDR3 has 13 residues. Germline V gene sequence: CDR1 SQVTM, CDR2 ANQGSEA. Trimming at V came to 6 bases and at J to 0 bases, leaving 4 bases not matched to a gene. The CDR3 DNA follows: TGCAGCGTAAGGGGACAGATGAACACTGAAGCTTTCTTT. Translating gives CSVRGQMNTEAFF.

The CDR3 nucleotides read TGTGCCAGCAGCCTCCTACCGGGACAGGGGAGCCAGTTGCCGTACTTC. Its translation is CASSLLPGQGSQLPYF. The genes are TRBV28 and TRBJ2-7, with 10 bases lining up with TRBD1. Germline V gene data show CDR1 as MDHEN and CDR2 as SYDVKM. The CDR3 is made up of 16 amino acids. After removal of 6 bases from V and 12 bases from J, the junction contained 20 bases not matched to a gene.